This T cell receptor beta chain appears in the sequencing data of a study of T-cell memory formation after mild COVID-19. Points on this clonotype: The target antigen is unknown.

The 5'RACE method, run with constant-segment primers, produced TCR alpha and TCR beta cDNA libraries (carrying sample barcodes and UMIs). TCRdb fed the 5' RACE reads into MiXCR, producing one record per CDR3 protein. The sample records 450,000 or so distinct CDR3 sequences, nearly 25% being singletons. Findings and limits, study-wide: CD4/CD8 balance characterized clones contracting day 15 to 85, and CD4+ skew characterized later expanders.

The clonotype was recovered from an adult woman who had mild COVID-19 (a few samples of this study predate the infection). Cell type and time point are not known. The source material was PBMCs or a T cell subset sorted from them (not recorded which).

CDR3 in amino acids: CAISGQGAYNEQFF. DNA for the CDR3: TGTGCCATCAGTGGACAGGGGGCTTACAATGAGCAGTTCTTC. The chain joins TRBV10-3 to TRBJ2-1; 10 bases match TRBD1. Germline V gene sequence: CDR1 ENHRY, CDR2 SYGVKD. The CDR3 covers 14 residues. V was pared by 4 bases and J by 4 bases, with 1 base of the junction left unmatched.